This T cell receptor (beta chain) was profiled in a study of shared clonotypes between healthy human individuals. The CDR3 is made up of 15 amino acids. Germline V gene data show CDR1 as MDHEN and CDR2 as SYDVKM. General study results and limits: The generation probabilities recorded for non-shared clonotypes fell below those of clonotypes shared by all four donors. The sampled material consisted only of blood, and tissue repertoires are likely to differ. Rarefaction showed sorted-subset sequencing was incomplete despite large depth.

The method was immunoSEQ multiplex PCR; TCRdb's version includes in-frame clones alone and lacks a portion of them. Altogether 2,500,000 or so clones are present, more than 90% being singletons, with the ten largest covering around 0.14%. A CD45RA+ naive subset and a CD45RA-negative memory subset were split from CD4+ cells. As for this clone: Its antigen is unidentified.

This sequence joins TRBV28 and TRBJ2-5, with 7 bases fitting TRBD1. The last part of the DNA fits TRBJ2-7 better; the J call may be wrong. The source is a man between 18 and 35 years old in good health. The specimen was naive CD4+ T cells sorted from blood. The subset was: CD45RA+ positively selected. The CDR3 DNA follows: TGTGCCAGCAGTATACGACAGGGAGTCAAGAACGAGCAGTACTTC. Amino acids: CASSIRQGVKNEQYF.